The next 24 T cell receptor beta chains were all read from a single sample in a study of CD8+ T cells in alopecia areata. Sequencing templates came from extracted RNA that was reverse transcribed into cDNA. Data came from immunoSEQ multiplex PCR; TCRdb stores just in-frame clones and leaves some out. The profile covers around 100,000 clones, with 56% appearing a single time and roughly 3.5% taken by the ten largest. Specified treatment: oral pan-JAK inhibitor, 5-10 mg twice daily. The sequenced sample was CD4+ T cells sorted from blood, obtained at week 24, from a patient treated with tofacitinib. All receptors derive from a human donor with alopecia areata.

The V call is TRBV15, the J call TRBJ2-1, with TRBD2 identical over 8 bases. The CDR3 has 16 amino acids. The germline gives CDR1 LNHNV, CDR2 YYDKDF (reference sequence). V trimming: 0 bases; J trimming: 8 bases; junction bases outside the gene matches: 9. The CDR3, as DNA: TGTGCCACCAGCAGAGATCTTGCGGGGGGCACACATGAGCAGTTCTTC. Amino acid sequence: CATSRDLAGGTHEQFF.

Only one count was recorded for this clone. The chain links TRBV9 to TRBJ2-3; D gene unclear. In germline, CDR1 is SGDLS, CDR2 YYNGEE. The CDR3 is 12 residues long. V gave up 4 bases and J gave up 9 bases, with 12 bases separating them. CDR3 residues: CASSLYTATQYF. The CDR3 bases are TGTGCCAGCAGCCTCTACACCGCCACGCAGTATTTT.

This chain uses TRBV2 with TRBJ1-2; possibly TRBD1 for D (5 bases). Trimming pared 5 bases from V and 7 bases from J, leaving 8 bases between. Germline V gene data show CDR1 as SNHLY and CDR2 as FYNNEI. The CDR3 totals 11 residues. The CDR3 loop reads CASSTTGGYTF. In DNA form, the CDR3 reads TGTGCCAGCAGTACAACAGGTGGCTACACCTTC.

This chain connects TRBV15 to TRBJ2-1; a possible D gene is TRBD1 (6 bases). This CDR3 comprises 14 residues. V was shortened by 3 bases and J by 4 bases, with 10 bases between the two germline ends. Looked up from germline, CDR1 is LNHNV and CDR2 is YYDKDF (reference sequence). This chain's CDR3 is CATSRSQGYNEQFF. CDR3 DNA sequence: TGTGCCACCAGCAGGTCACAGGGATACAATGAGCAGTTCTTC.

J is TRBJ1-6 and V is TRBV29-1; D ambiguous. V shed 4 bases and J shed 7 bases, with 8 bases lying between them. The V gene's germline CDR1 is SQVTM and CDR2 ANQGSEA. The CDR3 extends over 12 amino acids. The CDR3 DNA sequence: TGCAGCGTTGGAGACGGAAATTCACCCCTCCACTTT. As protein: CSVGDGNSPLHF.

Note on this clone: The sample holds other DNA sequences that translate to the same CDR3. The CDR3 loop is CASSYSGAKNIQYF. The CDR3 DNA reads as TGTGCCAGCAGTTACTCCGGGGCCAAAAACATTCAGTACTTC. The rearrangement uses TRBV6-5 and TRBJ2-4, with D uncertain. The V end was cut by 0 bases, the J end by 1 base, with 4 bases between. CDR3 length equals 14 residues. Germline loops: CDR1 MNHEY, CDR2 SVGAGI.

As to this clone: This specimen includes other DNA sequences encoding the same CDR3. The chain links TRBV7-2 to TRBJ2-5; no definite D call. Germline V lookup: CDR1 SGHTA, CDR2 FQGNSA. V was shortened by 2 bases and J by 0 bases, with 7 bases between the two germline ends. The CDR3 has 14 amino acids. The CDR3 loop is CASSLTAYQETQYF. The DNA for the CDR3 is TGTGCCAGCAGCTTAACAGCATACCAAGAGACCCAGTACTTC.

The chain uses TRBV7-6 and TRBJ2-7; D possibly corresponds to TRBD2 (6 bases). The J call may be mistaken, given a closer DNA end match to TRBJ2-5. Germline loops: CDR1 SGHVS, CDR2 FNYEAQ. The CDR3 runs 14 residues. This chain's CDR3 is CASTPGGPEETQYF. The CDR3 coding sequence is TGTGCCAGCACCCCCGGGGGTCCCGAAGAGACCCAGTACTTC.

This clone appeared a few times. V is TRBV11-3 and J is TRBJ1-6, with no clear D. Trimming took off 1 base at V and 7 bases at J, with 5 bases between the two ends. The length of the CDR3 is 13 residues. Looked up from germline, CDR1 is SGHNT and CDR2 is YENEEA. The CDR3, as DNA: TGTGCCAGCAGCTTAGGGTTGAATTCACCCCTCCACTTT. It codes for CASSLGLNSPLHF.

This clone has more than one count but fewer than ten. The chain employs TRBV29-1 and TRBJ2-4; a possible D gene is TRBD2 (6 bases). This CDR3 is built from 12 residues. Looked up from germline, CDR1 is SQVTM and CDR2 is ANQGSEA. V was clipped by 4 bases and J by 5 bases, with 9 bases between them. The CDR3 DNA sequence: TGCAGCGTTGGGTCGGGGGAAAACATTCAGTACTTC. It yields the protein CSVGSGENIQYF.

The rearrangement joins TRBV5-1 to TRBJ2-5, with 8 nucleotides matching TRBD1. Germline V CDR1 and CDR2: SGHRS, YFSETQ. The CDR3 loop spans 13 amino acids. V dropped 4 bases and J dropped 4; count of bases not matched to a gene: 3. The CDR3 sequence is CASSQGARETQYF. As DNA, the CDR3 is TGCGCCAGCAGCCAGGGGGCGAGAGAGACCCAGTACTTC.

The sample holds a few counts of this clone. The rearrangement links TRBV7-8 to TRBJ1-4, with 8 bases lining up with TRBD1. The CDR3 covers 14 residues. With 4 bases clipped from V and 6 bases from J, the junction kept 4 bases outside the gene matches. Germline lookup yields CDR1 SGHVS and CDR2 FQNEAQ. This CDR3 reads CASSSDRGHEKLFF. The CDR3 DNA sequence: TGTGCCAGCAGCTCCGACAGGGGACATGAAAAACTGTTTTTT.

V is TRBV5-1 and J is TRBJ2-7; TRBD1 aligns across 7 bases. The CDR3 has 11 residues. In germline, CDR1 is SGHRS, CDR2 YFSETQ. With 5 bases clipped from V and 6 bases from J, the junction kept 2 bases outside the gene matches. The CDR3 spells CASRDRLEQYF. CDR3 coding DNA: TGCGCCAGCAGGGACAGGCTCGAGCAGTACTTC.

This clone was seen only a few times. V is TRBV7-2 and J is TRBJ2-1, with D possibly being TRBD2 (5 bases). The CDR3 contains 15 residues. V dropped 1 base and J dropped 9 bases, with 16 bases sitting between them. Germline loops: CDR1 SGHTA, CDR2 FQGNSA. CDR3 sequence: CASSLEPGMVGEQFF. In DNA, the CDR3 is TGTGCCAGCAGCTTAGAGCCCGGGATGGTGGGTGAGCAGTTCTTC.

The CDR3 coding sequence is TGCGCCAGCAGCCGGACAGCTATGAACACTGAAGCTTTCTTT. Translated: CASSRTAMNTEAFF. The V call is TRBV5-1, the J call TRBJ1-1, with a possible D match to TRBD1 (6 bases). The CDR3 covers 14 residues. The germline gives CDR1 SGHRS, CDR2 YFSETQ. V gave up 4 bases and J gave up 0 bases, with 10 bases separating them.

This clone was counted only a few times. The rearrangement joins TRBV7-2 to TRBJ2-7; 13 bases fit TRBD2. From germline, CDR1 is SGHTA and CDR2 FQGNSA. The CDR3 is 17 amino acids. Germline trimming cut 3 bases from V and 2 bases from J; bases unmatched to any gene: 7. CDR3 protein: CASSFTSGGAGAYEQYF. The CDR3 DNA follows: TGTGCCAGCAGCTTTACTAGCGGGGGGGCAGGGGCCTACGAGCAGTACTTC.

This clone came up a few times. The J gene is TRBJ1-5, the V gene TRBV6-1; D remains unclear. This CDR3 is built from 14 residues. The V and J ends lost 2 bases and 4 bases respectively, with 9 bases between them. CDR1 and CDR2 from the germline V gene are MNHNS and SASEGT. This CDR3 is CASSEIGLNQPQHF. DNA for the CDR3: TGTGCCAGCAGTGAAATCGGATTAAATCAGCCCCAGCATTTT.

The chain employs TRBV12-5 and TRBJ2-7, with D possibly TRBD1 on 6 matching bases. The CDR3 covers 12 residues. The V end was cut by 1 base, the J end by 7 bases, with 8 bases between. Per the germline V gene, CDR1 is LGHNT and CDR2 is FRNRAP. The CDR3 is CASGLDRVEQYF. The CDR3 nucleotides read TGTGCTAGTGGTTTGGACAGGGTGGAGCAGTACTTC.

This rearrangement joins TRBV30 to TRBJ1-1; weak D call: TRBD1 (5 bases). This CDR3 region has 12 residues. The germline V and J ends were trimmed by 6 bases and 8 bases, with 16 bases remaining between them. In germline, CDR1 is GTSNPN, CDR2 SVGIG (reference sequence). CDR3 nucleotides: TGTGCCTGCTCACAGACAGCCTCGGAAGCTTTCTTT. Its protein is CACSQTASEAFF.

This clone was seen a handful of times. The chain links TRBV7-2 to TRBJ1-1; D may be TRBD1 (5 bases). V was pared by 5 bases and J by 2 bases, with 9 bases between. The CDR3 spans 13 residues. Germline V CDR1 and CDR2: SGHTA, FQGNSA. In nucleotides, the CDR3 is TGTGCCAGCAGCCGGGACGGCAACACTGAAGCTTTCTTT. Its protein product is CASSRDGNTEAFF.

This clone turned up a few times. V is TRBV29-1 and J is TRBJ2-1, with 9 bases aligning to TRBD2. Germline V gene sequence: CDR1 SQVTM, CDR2 ANQGSEA. The CDR3 totals 13 residues. With V trimmed by 3 bases and J by 9 bases, 6 bases remained unmatched. The CDR3 coding sequence is TGCAGCGTTGAGGGCGGGGGGGCCGCTGAGCAGTTCTTC. Translation gives CSVEGGGAAEQFF.

In its sample, this clone was seen once. The chain recombines TRBV5-1 with TRBJ2-5; D gene uncertain. Germline assignment: CDR1 SGHRS and CDR2 YFSETQ. This CDR3 is 11 amino acids long. V gave up 5 bases and J gave up 2 bases, with 4 bases separating them. CDR3 amino acids: CASRQQETQYF. DNA of the CDR3: TGCGCCAGCAGGCAGCAAGAGACCCAGTACTTC.

This clone was recorded a few times. V gene TRBV25-1 combines with J gene TRBJ1-3, with D perhaps matching TRBD1 (5 bases). The germline V gene has CDR1 MGHDK and CDR2 SYGVNS. The CDR3 spans 14 residues. Deletions cut 3 bases from V and 0 bases from J, with 6 bases between. The CDR3 region is CASSDTGSGNTIYF. CDR3 sequence (DNA): TGTGCCAGCAGTGACACAGGCTCTGGAAACACCATATATTTT.

V and J are TRBV29-1 and TRBJ2-7; no firm D call. V lost 4 bases, J lost 2 bases, and 9 bases lay in between. Germline V lookup: CDR1 SQVTM, CDR2 ANQGSEA. The CDR3 sequence is 12 residues long. The CDR3: CSVVDGTYEQYF. DNA of the CDR3: TGCAGCGTTGTCGACGGTACCTACGAGCAGTACTTC.